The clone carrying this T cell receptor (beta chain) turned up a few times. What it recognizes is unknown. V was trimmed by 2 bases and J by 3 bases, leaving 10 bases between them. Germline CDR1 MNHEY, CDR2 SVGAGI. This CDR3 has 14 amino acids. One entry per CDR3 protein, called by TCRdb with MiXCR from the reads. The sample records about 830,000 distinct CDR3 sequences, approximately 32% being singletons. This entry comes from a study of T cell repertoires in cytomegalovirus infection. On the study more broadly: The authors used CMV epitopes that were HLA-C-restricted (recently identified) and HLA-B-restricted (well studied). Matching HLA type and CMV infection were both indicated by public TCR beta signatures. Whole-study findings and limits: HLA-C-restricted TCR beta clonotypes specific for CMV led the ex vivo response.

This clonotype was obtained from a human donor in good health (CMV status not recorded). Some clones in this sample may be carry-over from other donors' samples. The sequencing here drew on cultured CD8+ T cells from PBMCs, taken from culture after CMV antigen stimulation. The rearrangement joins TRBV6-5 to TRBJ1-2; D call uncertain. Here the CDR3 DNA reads TGTGCCAGCAGTTACGGGCAGGCGGACTATGGCTACACCTTC. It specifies CASSYGQADYGYTF.